This is a list of T cell receptor beta chains from one sample in a study of cytomegalovirus exposure and HLA in healthy donors. Measured with immunoSEQ multiplex PCR; TCRdb has only the in-frame clones, and not every one. The sample consists of approximately 250,000 clones, roughly 78% of them appearing once. The sample comprised PBMCs. The receptors derive from a boy aged 10-17 years in good health and CMV-seronegative. CDR3s leave out the opening cysteine and the closing phenylalanine or tryptophan. Fields, in order: V gene, CDR3 protein.

V: TRBV9
CDR3: ASSATGGNQPQH

V: TRBV27
CDR3: ASSLGGGAPGPQY

V: TRBV11-3
CDR3: ASSLAWRGGGSTDTQY

V: TRBV10-3
CDR3: AMTGQGVSYT

V: TRBV27
CDR3: ASSLGTGVSYEQY

V: TRBV5-1
CDR3: ASSLRQGNQETQY

V: TRBV5-4
CDR3: ASRESGGSWETQY

V: TRBV27
CDR3: ASSGAGGSYEQY

V: TRBV10-1
CDR3: ASQEGNEQF

V: TRBV9
CDR3: ASSVVQGAEAF

V: TRBV4-1
CDR3: ASSPPTGVEDTEAF

V: TRBV7-2
CDR3: ASSLRGYGYT

V: TRBV6-6
CDR3: ASAPDIYSGNTIY

V: TRBV5-1
CDR3: ASSLATSGQETQY

V: TRBV30
CDR3: AWSLGAETQY

V: TRBV7-2
CDR3: ASSLRRAYEQY

V: TRBV6-6
CDR3: ASSYASRVQPQH

V: TRBV29-1
CDR3: SVESRSYT

V: TRBV18
CDR3: ASSVVAGEEY

V: TRBV7-8
CDR3: ASSLVEASYGYT

V: TRBV13
CDR3: ASSGGDSYEQY

V: TRBV10-1
CDR3: ASSGAGNHIGELF

V: TRBV6-4
CDR3: ASSSDIGGTEAF

V: TRBV10-3
CDR3: AIKSDREKLF

V: TRBV28
CDR3: ASSIRGLGEGEQF

V: TRBV11-2
CDR3: ASSLGQGPYEQY

V: TRBV5-8
CDR3: ASSLVPPGQGADTQY

V: TRBV6-5
CDR3: ASRRTGTGGFYT